The following is a T cell receptor (beta chain) sequence with its context. Its antigen remains unidentified. CDR1 SGHRS and CDR2 YFSETQ come from the germline V gene. V shed 3 bases and J 0 bases; nucleotides not matched to a gene: 4. CDR3 length: 16 amino acids. The authors prepared the TCRbeta library with unique molecular identifiers. Via MiXCR, TCRdb re-called the PCR reads, giving one row per CDR3 protein. Of under 400,000 distinct CDR3 sequences listed, 23% were seen once; the top ten hold around 9.9%. The data were obtained in a study of T-cell reconstitution after alpha-beta-depleted transplantation in children. Study-level points and caveats: Expanded graft clones numbering several hundred reportedly gave rise to alpha-beta T cells about two months after transplant. T cells produced anew were the main source of T-cell counts and diversity one year after transplant.

Here the sequenced sample was PBMCs, mostly from graft donor cells, taken 180 days after TCRalphabeta/CD19-depleted stem cell transplant. The rearrangement joins TRBV5-1 to TRBJ1-3, with 9 bases aligning to TRBD1. This TCR derives from a male patient younger than 18 who had a stem cell transplant for acute lymphoblastic leukemia, so the T cells may come from the graft donor. The CDR3 is CASSSGQGTSGNTIYF. Written as DNA, the CDR3 is TGCGCCAGCAGCTCCGGACAGGGGACCTCTGGAAACACCATATATTTT.